The entry that follows covers one T cell receptor beta chain sequence. Its antigen target is currently unknown. No qualities accompany the bases; no much larger clone lies one base away. This sample is part of a study of T cell repertoires in MIS-A myocarditis (dated 2022 in TCRdb). The immunoSEQ bias-controlled multiplex PCR was used to amplify TCRbeta CDR3 regions, which were then sequenced at high throughput. Turning to the authors' computational methods: CDR3 sequences were collapsed and filtered with the immunoSEQ vendor pipeline, and the abundance and frequency of each unique TCRbeta CDR3 were thereby quantified. Dominant CDR3 amino acid sequences were clustered with SARS-CoV-2-specific ImmuneCODE TCRbeta sequences by CD-HIT at a 90% global sequence identity threshold. Clones at frequencies from 0.1 to 1 were categorized as hyperexpanded, and clones at frequencies from 0.01 to 0.1 were categorized as large. For the dominant clones, CDR3 amino acid sequences and V and J gene assignments were confirmed with MiXCR. The R stringdist package was used to compute Levenshtein distances between the patient clonotypes and the ImmuneCODE hits. This immuneACCESS table, as held by TCRdb, lists in-frame sequences with V and J called but not all clones. Of the missing ones, under half trace to an unresolved V gene in checked studies; the others have no known cause. D and trimming come from the DNA, and the V and J calls and clone size come from that table. In this sample the table shows 15,000 or so clones, around two thirds of which occur a single time. Around 64% of the sample rests with the top ten.

The QIAamp DNA FFPE kit was used to extract genomic DNA from formalin-fixed paraffin-embedded autopsy tissue. V gives up 5 bases and J gives up 0 bases, and the segment between their germline ends measures 9 bases. From the germline V gene (reference sequence), CDR1 is SEHNR and CDR2 is FQNEAQ. The CDR3, from cysteine to phenylalanine, totals 14 residues. Only CDR3 DNA is held: 42 bases, read in frame from base 1. The TCR originated in a man aged 18 to 35 with fulminant myocarditis from multisystem inflammatory syndrome in adults (MIS-A) after COVID-19. Sequencing used left ventricle heart tissue obtained at autopsy. The sample's cell subset or site label, in plain terms: cardiac tissue sample (left or right ventricle, interventricular septum, or pericardium). The chain links TRBV7-9 with TRBJ2-3; TRBD2 is a possible D gene, resting on 5 matching bases. For the CDR3, the sequence is CASSMLASTDTQYF. The sequenced DNA: TGTGCCAGCAGCATGCTAGCTAGCACAGATACGCAGTATTTT.